This entry describes one T cell receptor beta chain. The antigen is unknown. From germline, CDR1 is KGHSH and CDR2 LQKENI. Trimming cost V 2 bases and J 0 bases, with 8 bases left between them. CDR3 size: 15 residues. These data are taken from a study of cytomegalovirus exposure and HLA in healthy donors. Study-wide results and caveats: V- and J-gene trimming of TCR beta was linked (in a later analysis) to a missense DCLRE1C variant. Later on, an analysis found that several of the most significant clusters appeared to be linked to common viral pathogens, which included parvovirus B19.

The primer mix had 60 Vbeta and 13 Jbeta primers. Clones were sequenced by immunoSEQ multiplex PCR, and TCRdb holds only the in-frame ones, with some missing. The sample holds more than 95,000 clones, over 70% seen once. The J gene is TRBJ1-3, the V gene TRBV18; D call uncertain. This clonotype was sampled from a female donor in good health and CMV-seronegative. The sequenced sample consisted of PBMCs. The CDR3 DNA sequence: TGTGCCAGCTCACCATACACAGACTCTGGAAACACCATATATTTT. Its protein product is CASSPYTDSGNTIYF.